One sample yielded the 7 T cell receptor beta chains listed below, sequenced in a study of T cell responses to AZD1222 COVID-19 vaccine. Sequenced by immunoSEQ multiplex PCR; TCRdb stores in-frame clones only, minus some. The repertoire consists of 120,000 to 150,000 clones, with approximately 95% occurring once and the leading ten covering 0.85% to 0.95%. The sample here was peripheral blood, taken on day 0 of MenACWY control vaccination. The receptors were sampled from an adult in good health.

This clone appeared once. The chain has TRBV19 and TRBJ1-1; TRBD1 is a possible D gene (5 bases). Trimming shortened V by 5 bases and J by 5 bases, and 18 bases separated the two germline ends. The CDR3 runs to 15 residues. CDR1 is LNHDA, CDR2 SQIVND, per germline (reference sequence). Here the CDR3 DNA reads TGTGCCAGTAGTGGCTCGGAGCAGGGTTCGACTGAAGCTTTCTTT. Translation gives CASSGSEQGSTEAFF.

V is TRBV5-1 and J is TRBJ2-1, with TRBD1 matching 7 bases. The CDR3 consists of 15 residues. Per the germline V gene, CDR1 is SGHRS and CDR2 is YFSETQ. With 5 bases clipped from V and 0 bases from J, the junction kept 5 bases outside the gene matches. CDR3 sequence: CASRGAGGSYNEQFF. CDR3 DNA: TGCGCCAGCAGGGGGGCAGGGGGCTCCTACAATGAGCAGTTCTTC.

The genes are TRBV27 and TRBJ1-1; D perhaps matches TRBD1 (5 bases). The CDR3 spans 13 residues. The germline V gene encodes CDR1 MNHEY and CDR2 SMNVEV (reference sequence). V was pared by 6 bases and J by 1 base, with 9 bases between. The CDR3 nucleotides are TGTGCCAGCAGGCAGGGAGCGAACACTGAAGCTTTCTTT. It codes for CASRQGANTEAFF.

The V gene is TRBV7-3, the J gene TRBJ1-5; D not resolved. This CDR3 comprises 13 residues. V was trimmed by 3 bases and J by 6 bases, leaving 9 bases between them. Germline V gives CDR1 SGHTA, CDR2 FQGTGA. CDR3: CASSFGYRQPQHF. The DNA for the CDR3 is TGTGCCAGCAGCTTCGGCTATCGTCAGCCCCAGCATTTT.

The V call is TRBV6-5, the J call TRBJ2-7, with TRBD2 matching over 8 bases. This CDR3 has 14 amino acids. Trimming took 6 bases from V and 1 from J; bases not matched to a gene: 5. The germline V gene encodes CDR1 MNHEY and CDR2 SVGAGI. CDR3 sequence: CASRERETSYEQYF. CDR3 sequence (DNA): TGTGCCAGCAGGGAGCGGGAGACTTCCTACGAGCAGTACTTC.

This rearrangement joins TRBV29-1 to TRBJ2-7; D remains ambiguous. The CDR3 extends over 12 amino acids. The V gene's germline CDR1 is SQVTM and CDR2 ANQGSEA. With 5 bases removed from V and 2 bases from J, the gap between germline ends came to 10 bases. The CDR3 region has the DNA TGCAGCGTTTCAAATAAGGCCTACGAGCAGTACTTC. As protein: CSVSNKAYEQYF.

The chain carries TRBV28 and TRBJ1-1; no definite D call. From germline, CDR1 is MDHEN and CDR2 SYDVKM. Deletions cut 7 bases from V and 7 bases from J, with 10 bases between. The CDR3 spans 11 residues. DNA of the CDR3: TGTGCCAGCACCCACAGTGGTGAAGCTTTCTTT. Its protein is CASTHSGEAFF.